A selection of T cell receptor beta chains follows, all from one sample in a study of spatial heterogeneity in lung cancer. TCRdb recomputed calls from the 5' RACE reads with MiXCR, one row per CDR3 protein. The repertoire holds approximately 52,000 distinct CDR3 sequences, with under 7.5% as singletons. The specimen comprised PBMCs, sampled at surgery. These receptors were taken from a female donor with early-stage non-small cell lung cancer. The CDR3 runs from the conserved cysteine through the conserved F or W. D genes are given only for firm matches. Only some rows state a clone size, as once, few, many or a class for expanded clones.

j_call | v_call | d_call | clone_size | cdr3_nt | cdr3_aa
TRBJ1-2 | TRBV19 | TRBD1 | many | TGTGCCAGTACGACGGCAGGGGGCCTATCCCCCAACACCTTC | CASTTAGGLSPNTF
TRBJ2-5 | TRBV11-3 | . | . | TGTGCCAGCAGCTTAGGCGCCGGGGAAGAGACCCAGTACTTC | CASSLGAGEETQYF
TRBJ2-7 | TRBV2 | . | many | TGTGCCAGCAGTTGGGGGCAAAGCTACGAGCAGTACTTC | CASSWGQSYEQYF
TRBJ1-2 | TRBV5-6 | . | . | TGTGCCAGCAGCTTGCAGGGTCGGGACTATGGCTACACCTTC | CASSLQGRDYGYTF
TRBJ2-3 | TRBV3-1 | . | many | TGTGCCAGCAGTGAAGGGGGGGCTAGCACAGATACGCAGTATTTT | CASSEGGASTDTQYF
TRBJ2-5 | TRBV20-1 | TRBD2 | many | TGCAGTTCAAAGCACGCTAGCGGAGAGACCCAGTACTTC | CSSKHASGETQYF
TRBJ1-1 | TRBV29-1 | . | many | TGCAGCGTTGGCGCAGAGAGGAACACTGAAGCTTTCTTT | CSVGAERNTEAFF
TRBJ2-3 | TRBV6-2/TRBV6-3 | TRBD2 | few | TGTGCCAGCAGTCACATTACTAGCGGAAGCACAGATACGCAGTATTTT | CASSHITSGSTDTQYF
TRBJ2-2 | TRBV5-1 | . | few | TGCGCCAGCAGCTTGGGACTAGGGGAATTCGCCGGGGAGCTGTTTTTT | CASSLGLGEFAGELFF
TRBJ2-1 | TRBV9 | TRBD2 | few | TGTGCCAGCAGCGTAGAATCCCTGGCTAGCGGATATTACAATGAGCAGTTCTTC | CASSVESLASGYYNEQFF
TRBJ2-2 | TRBV4-2 | . | many | TGTGCCAGCAGCCATCGGCCCGCCAGCGGCACCGGGGAGCTGTTTTTT | CASSHRPASGTGELFF
TRBJ2-5 | TRBV4-1 | TRBD1 | many | TGCGCCAGCAGCCATGGGACAGGGGGCGTAAGGGAGACCCAGTACTTC | CASSHGTGGVRETQYF
TRBJ2-2 | TRBV4-1 | . | many | TGCGCCAGCAGCCAAGTCTCTAATTACAGGCTAGCCGGGGAGCTGTTTTTT | CASSQVSNYRLAGELFF
TRBJ1-5 | TRBV19 | TRBD1 | many | TGTGCCAGTAGAAACCCGGGACAGGGGAGCAATCAGCCCCAGCATTTT | CASRNPGQGSNQPQHF
TRBJ1-2 | TRBV3-1 | . | many | TGTGCCAGCAGCCAACAGGCCTTCTATGGCTACACCTTC | CASSQQAFYGYTF
TRBJ2-1 | TRBV4-2 | . | many | TGTGCCAGCTCTATCCTCGGGGGGCGCAATGAGCAGTTCTTC | CASSILGGRNEQFF
TRBJ1-1 | TRBV6-5 | . | few | TGTGCCAGCAGCACGGGACCGCGCCAAGGAGCTTTCTTT | CASSTGPRQGAFF
TRBJ2-7 | TRBV7-9 | . | . | TGTGCCAGCAGCTTATTGGGGTCTGACTACGAGCAGTACTTC | CASSLLGSDYEQYF
TRBJ1-3 | TRBV20-1 | . | many | TGCAGTGCTAGAGTGCCGGGCTTGGGGGTTGGCACCATATATTTT | CSARVPGLGVGTIYF
TRBJ1-3 | TRBV7-2 | . | once | TGTGCCAGCAGCGCGTCTGCTGGAAACACCATATATTTT | CASSASAGNTIYF
TRBJ2-7 | TRBV5-1 | . | many | TGCGCCAGCAGCCCGGGGCCTGGATCCTACGAGCAGTACTTC | CASSPGPGSYEQYF
TRBJ2-7 | TRBV11-2 | . | many | TGTGCCAGCAGCTTAAGGGCAACCGAGATAACCCTTAGCTACGAGCAGTACTTC | CASSLRATEITLSYEQYF
TRBJ1-3 | TRBV6-5 | . | . | TGTGCCAGCAGTTACGGGGGAAAGGGCTCTGGAAACACCATATATTTT | CASSYGGKGSGNTIYF